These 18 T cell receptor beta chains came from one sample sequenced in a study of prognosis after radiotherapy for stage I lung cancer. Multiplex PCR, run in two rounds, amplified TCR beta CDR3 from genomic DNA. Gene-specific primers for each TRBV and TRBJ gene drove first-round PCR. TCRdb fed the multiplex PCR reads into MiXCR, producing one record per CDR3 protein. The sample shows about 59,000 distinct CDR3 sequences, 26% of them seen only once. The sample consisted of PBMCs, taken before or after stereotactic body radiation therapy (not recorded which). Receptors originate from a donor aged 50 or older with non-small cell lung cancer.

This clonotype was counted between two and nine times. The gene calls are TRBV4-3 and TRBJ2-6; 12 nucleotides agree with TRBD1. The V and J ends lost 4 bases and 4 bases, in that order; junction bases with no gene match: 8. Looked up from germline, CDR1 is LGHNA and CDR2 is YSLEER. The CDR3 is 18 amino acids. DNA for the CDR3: TGCGCCAGCAGCCGCCGGGGACAGGGGGCGGGGGGGGCCAACGTCCTGACTTTC. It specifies CASSRRGQGAGGANVLTF.

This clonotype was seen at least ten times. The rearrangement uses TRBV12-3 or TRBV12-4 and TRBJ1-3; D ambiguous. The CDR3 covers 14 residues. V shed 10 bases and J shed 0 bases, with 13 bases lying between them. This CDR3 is CAMTRISSGNTIYF. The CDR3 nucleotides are TGTGCCATGACCCGAATAAGCTCTGGAAACACCATATATTTT.

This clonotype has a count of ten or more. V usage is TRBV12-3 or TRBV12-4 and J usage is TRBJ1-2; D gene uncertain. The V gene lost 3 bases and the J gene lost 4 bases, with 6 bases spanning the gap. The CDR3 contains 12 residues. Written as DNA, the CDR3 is TGTGCCAGCAGTTTTTCCAGCTATGGCTACACCTTC. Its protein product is CASSFSSYGYTF.

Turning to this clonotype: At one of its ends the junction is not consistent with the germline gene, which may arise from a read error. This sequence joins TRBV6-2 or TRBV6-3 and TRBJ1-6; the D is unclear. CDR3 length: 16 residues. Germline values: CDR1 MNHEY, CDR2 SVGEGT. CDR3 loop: CASSAVWSSYNSHLHF. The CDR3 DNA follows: TGTGCCAGCAGTGCCGTTTGGAGCTCCTATAATTCACACCTCCACTTT.

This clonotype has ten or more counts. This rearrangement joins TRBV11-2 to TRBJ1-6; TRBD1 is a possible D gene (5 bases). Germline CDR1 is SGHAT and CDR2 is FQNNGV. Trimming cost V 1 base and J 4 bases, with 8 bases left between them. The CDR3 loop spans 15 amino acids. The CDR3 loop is CASSLGGRYNSPLHF. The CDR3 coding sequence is TGTGCCAGCAGCTTAGGGGGCAGGTATAATTCACCCCTCCACTTT.

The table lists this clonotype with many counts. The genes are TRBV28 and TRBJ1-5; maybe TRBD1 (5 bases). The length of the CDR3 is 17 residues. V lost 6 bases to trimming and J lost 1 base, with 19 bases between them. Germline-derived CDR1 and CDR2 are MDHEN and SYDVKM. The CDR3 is CASRRPRGTVSNQPQHF. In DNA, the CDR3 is TGTGCCAGCAGACGGCCGAGGGGAACGGTAAGCAATCAGCCCCAGCATTTT.

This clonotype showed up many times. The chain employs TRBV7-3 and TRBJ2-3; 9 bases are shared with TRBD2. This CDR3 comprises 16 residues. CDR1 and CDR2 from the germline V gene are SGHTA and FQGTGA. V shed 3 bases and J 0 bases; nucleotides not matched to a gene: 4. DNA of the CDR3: TGTGCCAGCAGCTTTAGCGGGGGAACTAGCACAGATACGCAGTATTTT. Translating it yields CASSFSGGTSTDTQYF.

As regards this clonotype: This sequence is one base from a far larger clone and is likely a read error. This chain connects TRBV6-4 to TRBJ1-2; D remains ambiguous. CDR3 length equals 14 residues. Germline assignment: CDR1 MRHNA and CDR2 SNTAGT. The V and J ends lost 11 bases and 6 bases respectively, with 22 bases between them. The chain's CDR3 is CAAHRERRHHGYTF. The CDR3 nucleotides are TGTGCCGCACATAGGGAAAGGAGACATCATGGCTACACCTTC.

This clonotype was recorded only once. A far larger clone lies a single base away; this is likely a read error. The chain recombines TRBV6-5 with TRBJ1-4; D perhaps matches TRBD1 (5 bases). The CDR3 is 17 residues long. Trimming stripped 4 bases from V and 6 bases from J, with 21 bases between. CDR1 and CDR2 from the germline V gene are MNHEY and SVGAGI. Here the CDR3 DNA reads TGTGCCAGCAGTTCCCCGAGGGTCTGGGGGGTGGATGAAAAACTGTTTTTT. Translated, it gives CASSSPRVWGVDEKLFF.

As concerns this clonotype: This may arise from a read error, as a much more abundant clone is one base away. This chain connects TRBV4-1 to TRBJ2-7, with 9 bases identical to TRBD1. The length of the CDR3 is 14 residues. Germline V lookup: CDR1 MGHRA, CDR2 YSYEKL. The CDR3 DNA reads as TGCACCAGCAGCCAACAGGGGGCTACGGGGGAGCAGTACTTC. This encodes CTSSQQGATGEQYF.

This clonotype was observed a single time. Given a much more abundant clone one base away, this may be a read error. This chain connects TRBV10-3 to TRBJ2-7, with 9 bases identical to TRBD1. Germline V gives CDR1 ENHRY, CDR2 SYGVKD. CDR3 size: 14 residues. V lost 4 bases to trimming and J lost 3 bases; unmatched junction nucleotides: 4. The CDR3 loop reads CAISGLGQGYEQYF. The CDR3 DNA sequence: TGTGCCATCAGTGGGTTGGGACAGGGCTACGAGCAGTACTTC.

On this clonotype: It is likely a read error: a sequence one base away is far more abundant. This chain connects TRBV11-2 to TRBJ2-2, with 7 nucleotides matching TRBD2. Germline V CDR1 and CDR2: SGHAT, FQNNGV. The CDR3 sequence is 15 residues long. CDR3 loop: CASSQDPSGSGEPFF. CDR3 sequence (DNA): TGTGCCAGCAGCCAAGATCCCTCAGGGAGCGGGGAGCCGTTTTTT.

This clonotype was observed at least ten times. The CDR3 nucleotides are TGCAGTGCTTTCTCCCCACAGGGAATCAATCAGCCCCAGCATTTT. It is translated as CSAFSPQGINQPQHF. V is TRBV20-1 and J is TRBJ1-5, with D perhaps TRBD1 (6 bases). The V end was cut by 5 bases, the J end by 3 bases, with 17 bases between. CDR3 length equals 15 residues. The V gene's germline CDR1 is DFQATT and CDR2 SNEGSKA (reference sequence).

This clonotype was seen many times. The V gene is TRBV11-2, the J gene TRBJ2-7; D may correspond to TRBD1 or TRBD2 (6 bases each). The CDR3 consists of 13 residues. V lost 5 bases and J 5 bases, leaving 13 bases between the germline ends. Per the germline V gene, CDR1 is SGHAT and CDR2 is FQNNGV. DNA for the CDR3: TGTGCCAGCAGCCCCGACCGGGGGCACGAGCAGTACTTC. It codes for CASSPDRGHEQYF. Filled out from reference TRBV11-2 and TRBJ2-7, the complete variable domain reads EAGVAQSPRYKIIEKRQSVAFWCNPISGHATLYWYQQILGQGPKLLIQFQNNGVVDDSQLPKDRFSAERLKGVDSTLKIQPAKLEDSAVYLCASSPDRGHEQYFGPGTRLTVT.

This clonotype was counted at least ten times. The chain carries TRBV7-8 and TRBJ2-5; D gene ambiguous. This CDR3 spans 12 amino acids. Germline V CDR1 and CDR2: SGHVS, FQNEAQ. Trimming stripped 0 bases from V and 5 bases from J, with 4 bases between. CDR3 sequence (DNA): TGTGCCAGCAGCTTAGCGCATGAGACCCAGTACTTC. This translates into CASSLAHETQYF.

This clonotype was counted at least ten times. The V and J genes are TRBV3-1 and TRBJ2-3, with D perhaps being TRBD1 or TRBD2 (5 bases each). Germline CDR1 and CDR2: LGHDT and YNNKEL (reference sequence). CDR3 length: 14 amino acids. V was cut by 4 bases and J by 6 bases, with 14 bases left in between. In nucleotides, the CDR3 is TGTGCCAGCAGCCCCGAGGGGTGGTTGGATACGCAGTATTTT. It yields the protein CASSPEGWLDTQYF.

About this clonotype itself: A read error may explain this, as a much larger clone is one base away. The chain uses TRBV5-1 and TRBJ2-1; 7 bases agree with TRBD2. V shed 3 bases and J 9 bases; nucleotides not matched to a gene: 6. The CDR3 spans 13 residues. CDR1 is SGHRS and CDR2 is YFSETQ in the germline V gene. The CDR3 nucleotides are TGCGCCAGCAGCTCGGGGGGTAGCGGTGAGCAGTTCTTC. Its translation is CASSSGGSGEQFF.

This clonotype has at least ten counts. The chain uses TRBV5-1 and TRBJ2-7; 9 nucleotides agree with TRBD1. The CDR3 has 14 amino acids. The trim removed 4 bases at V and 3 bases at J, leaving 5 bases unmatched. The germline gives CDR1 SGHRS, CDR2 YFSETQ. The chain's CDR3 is CASSPDRGVYEQYF. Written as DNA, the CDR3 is TGCGCCAGCAGCCCGGACAGGGGAGTCTACGAGCAGTACTTC.